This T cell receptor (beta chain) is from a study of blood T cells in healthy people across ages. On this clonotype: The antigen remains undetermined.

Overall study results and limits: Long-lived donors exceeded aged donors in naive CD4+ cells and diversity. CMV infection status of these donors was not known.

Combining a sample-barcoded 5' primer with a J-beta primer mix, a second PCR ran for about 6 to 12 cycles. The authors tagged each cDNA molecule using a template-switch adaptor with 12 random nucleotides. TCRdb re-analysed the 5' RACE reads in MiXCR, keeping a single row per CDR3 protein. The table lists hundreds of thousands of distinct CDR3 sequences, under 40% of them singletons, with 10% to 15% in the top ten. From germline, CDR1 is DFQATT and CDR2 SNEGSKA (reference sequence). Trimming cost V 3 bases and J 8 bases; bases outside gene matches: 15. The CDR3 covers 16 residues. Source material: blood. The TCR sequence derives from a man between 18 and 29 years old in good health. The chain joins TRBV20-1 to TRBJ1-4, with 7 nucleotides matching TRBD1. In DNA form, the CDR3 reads TGCAGTGCTAGCATAAACCGCGGTAGGGGGCGGGAAAAACTGTTTTTT. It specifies CSASINRGRGREKLFF.